These 14 T cell receptor beta chains share one sample of origin, sequenced in a study of breast tumors, draining lymph nodes, adjacent tissues. TCRdb re-called the multiplex PCR reads through MiXCR, storing one row per CDR3 protein. The profile shows 9,000 to 15,000 distinct CDR3 sequences, about 34% of them singletons. The sequenced material came from breast tumor tissue. These receptors all come from a female donor with breast cancer. Some clones in this sample may be carry-over from other donors' samples.

This clonotype was counted many times. The V gene is TRBV5-1, the J gene TRBJ1-2, with 7 bases fitting TRBD1. Unmatched junction bases numbered 7, after V lost 4 bases and J lost 4 bases. The CDR3 is 14 amino acids. CDR1 SGHRS and CDR2 YFSETQ come from the germline V gene. In DNA, the CDR3 is TGCGCCAGCAGCCATGGACAGGCCACCTATGGCTACACCTTC. Its translation is CASSHGQATYGYTF.

The chain links TRBV11-1 to TRBJ1-2; 10 bases align to TRBD1. The CDR3 has 14 amino acids. The germline V gene encodes CDR1 SGHAT and CDR2 FQDESV (reference sequence). V lost 5 bases to trimming and J lost 8 bases; unmatched junction nucleotides: 8. CDR3 sequence (DNA): TGTGCCAGCAGCCTACCGACAGGGGGCAGAGGCTACACCTTC. Translation gives CASSLPTGGRGYTF. Filled out from reference TRBV11-1 and TRBJ1-2, the complete variable domain reads EAEVAQSPRYKITEKSQAVAFWCDPISGHATLYWYRQILGQGPELLVQFQDESVVDDSQLPKDRFSAERLKGVDSTLKIQPAELGDSAMYLCASSLPTGGRGYTFGSGTRLTVV.

In this sample, this clonotype turned up many times. This chain connects TRBV11-3 to TRBJ2-3, with D possibly TRBD2 on 5 matching bases. This CDR3 region has 13 residues. Looked up from germline, CDR1 is SGHNT and CDR2 is YENEEA. Trimming stripped 1 base from V and 5 bases from J, with 7 bases between. CDR3 sequence (DNA): TGTGCCAGCAGCTTAGCCCGGGAAGATACGCAGTATTTT. Amino acids: CASSLAREDTQYF.

Of note for this clonotype: A much larger clone differs from this one at a single base, so this may be a read error. This chain's CDR3 is CVWIRQGGGYTF. The DNA for the CDR3 is TGTGTCTGGATTCGTCAGGGGGGAGGCTACACCTTC. The chain carries TRBV30 and TRBJ1-2, with 7 bases lining up with TRBD1. The CDR3 runs to 12 residues. CDR1 and CDR2 (germline): GTSNPN, SVGIG (reference sequence).

The chain combines TRBV10-3 with TRBJ2-1, with 8 nucleotides matching TRBD2. Germline V gene lookup returns CDR1 ENHRY and CDR2 SYGVKD. The CDR3 length is 16 residues. V lost 10 bases and J lost 6; bases outside the gene matches: 17. For the CDR3, the DNA is TGTGCCACGAGTGTGCGGGTAACGGGAGGGGGCAATGAGCAGTTCTTC. Its translation is CATSVRVTGGGNEQFF.

The chain is built from TRBV7-8 and TRBJ1-1; D ambiguous. This CDR3 spans 15 amino acids. Germline lookup yields CDR1 SGHVS and CDR2 FQNEAQ. Trimming left V 7 bases short and J 4 bases short, with 19 bases between. The CDR3 reads CASTDTQRVSTEAFF. The CDR3 DNA sequence: TGTGCCAGCACCGACACCCAACGGGTAAGCACTGAAGCTTTCTTT.

This clonotype came up many times. V usage is TRBV28 and J usage is TRBJ2-1, with D perhaps assigned TRBD1 or TRBD2 (6 bases each). The CDR3 has 16 amino acids. V shed 5 bases and J shed 3 bases, with 17 bases lying between them. Germline V gene lookup returns CDR1 MDHEN and CDR2 SYDVKM. The CDR3 region is CASSGGSGDNYNEQFF. The CDR3 DNA reads as TGTGCCAGCAGTGGAGGGTCCGGGGACAACTACAATGAGCAGTTCTTC.

This sequence joins TRBV4-1 and TRBJ1-1, with 9 positions matching TRBD1. The junction had 7 bases not matched to a gene; V was cut back by 1 base and J by 4 bases. This CDR3 contains 16 residues. Per germline, CDR1 MGHRA and CDR2 YSYEKL. CDR3 in amino acids: CASSQVGTGRGTEAFF. As DNA, the CDR3 is TGCGCCAGCAGCCAAGTAGGGACAGGGAGGGGCACTGAAGCTTTCTTT.

This clonotype is termed large. The J gene is TRBJ2-3, the V gene TRBV5-6; tentative D call: TRBD2 (7 bases). CDR3 size: 14 residues. Trimming left V 5 bases short and J 3 bases short, with 13 bases between. Germline V gene data show CDR1 as SGHDT and CDR2 as YYEEEE. The CDR3 sequence: CASREGGWTDTQYF. The CDR3 DNA reads TGTGCCAGCAGAGAGGGGGGGTGGACAGATACGCAGTATTTT.

This clonotype was seen many times. This sequence joins TRBV28 and TRBJ1-5; D is unclear. The V gene's germline CDR1 is MDHEN and CDR2 SYDVKM. V shed 1 base and J shed 1 base, with 8 bases lying between them. There are 15 residues in the CDR3. In nucleotides, the CDR3 is TGTGCCAGCAGTTTATTAGGACTGAGCAATCAGCCCCAGCATTTT. It translates to CASSLLGLSNQPQHF.

The chain carries TRBV20-1 and TRBJ2-7; D remains unclear. Germline V gives CDR1 DFQATT, CDR2 SNEGSKA (reference sequence). The CDR3 consists of 11 residues. The CDR3 DNA sequence: TGCAGCGCGGATCGCGGATTAGAGCAGTACTTC. It translates to CSADRGLEQYF.

In this sample, this clonotype is medium-sized. The V gene is TRBV7-6, the J gene TRBJ2-5, with no clear D. The CDR3 extends over 13 amino acids. The ends were cut back, 1 base at V and 5 bases at J, with 8 bases in the middle. Germline-derived CDR1 and CDR2 are SGHVS and FNYEAQ. The CDR3 nucleotides are TGTGCCAGCAGCTTAGACTTAATGGAGACCCAGTACTTC. It is translated as CASSLDLMETQYF.

Notes on this clonotype: A junction end diverges from the germline sequence, so it may reflect a read error. V gene TRBV5-1 combines with J gene TRBJ2-3; the D gene is possibly TRBD2 (7 bases). This CDR3 comprises 12 residues. CDR1 is SGHRS, CDR2 YFSETQ, per germline. The CDR3 spells CASEGGTDTQYF. The CDR3 DNA follows: TGTGCCAGCGAGGGGGGGACAGATACGCAGTATTTT.

This clonotype came up many times. The chain joins TRBV20-1 to TRBJ2-2, with D possibly matching TRBD1 (7 bases). The CDR3 has 18 residues. CDR1 DFQATT and CDR2 SNEGSKA come from the germline V gene (reference sequence). V lost 2 bases to trimming and J lost 4 bases, with 23 bases between them. The CDR3 here is CSARINLGGQQSTGELFF. The CDR3, as DNA: TGCAGTGCTAGAATAAACTTGGGGGGACAGCAGAGCACCGGGGAGCTGTTTTTT.